This is a list of T cell receptor beta chains from one sample in a study of CD8 T cells in ankylosing spondylitis. Each CDR3 protein is one row after TCRdb ran MiXCR on the 5' RACE reads. Of some 150,000 distinct CDR3 sequences in the sample, about an eighth were seen once. Sequenced sample: blood, either unsorted or a sorted T cell fraction (not recorded which). These receptor sequences come from a female donor with ankylosing spondylitis or in good health (not recorded which). The CDR3 runs from the conserved cysteine through the conserved F or W. The D gene is left open where the match is weak. Where a row states a size, it is once, few, many or the class of an expanded clone; other rows omit it.

many,NA,TRBV2,TRBJ2-3,CASSEQGVTDTQYF,TGTGCCAGCAGTGAGCAGGGAGTCACAGATACGCAGTATTTT
many,NA,TRBV5-1,TRBJ2-3,CASSRGGIDTQYF,TGCGCCAGCAGCCGAGGGGGTATAGATACGCAGTATTTT
many,NA,TRBV5-1,TRBJ2-7,CASSLVRTTADEQYF,TGCGCCAGCAGCTTGGTCCGGACTACCGCGGACGAGCAGTACTTC
many,NA,TRBV28,TRBJ2-3,CATRGADTQYF,TGTGCCACCAGGGGGGCAGATACGCAGTATTTT
many,TRBD1,TRBV12-3/TRBV12-4,TRBJ1-1,CASSTTGGGNTEAFF,TGTGCCAGCAGTACTACAGGGGGGGGGAACACTGAAGCTTTCTTT
many,NA,TRBV7-8,TRBJ2-5,CASSLDRAETQYF,TGTGCCAGCAGCTTAGATAGGGCCGAGACCCAGTACTTC
many,NA,TRBV5-1,TRBJ2-1,CASSLAGTSSYNEQFF,TGCGCCAGCAGCTTGGCAGGGACAAGCTCCTACAATGAGCAGTTCTTC
NA,TRBD1,TRBV12-3/TRBV12-4,TRBJ2-4,CASSWTGGNIQYF,TGTGCCAGCAGCTGGACAGGGGGAAACATTCAGTACTTC
many,TRBD1,TRBV5-1,TRBJ1-4,CASSSNQGAFGEKLFF,TGCGCCAGCAGCTCAAACCAGGGGGCATTTGGTGAAAAACTGTTTTTT
many,NA,TRBV5-1,TRBJ2-2,CASTPKTANTGELFF,TGCGCCAGCACCCCGAAGACCGCGAACACCGGGGAGCTGTTTTTT
many,NA,TRBV6-5,TRBJ2-7,CASSYARSYEQYF,TGTGCCAGCAGTTATGCCCGGTCCTACGAGCAGTACTTC
many,NA,TRBV12-3/TRBV12-4,TRBJ1-3,CASSLGQAEINTIYF,TGTGCCAGCAGTTTAGGCCAGGCGGAGATAAACACCATATATTTT
many,NA,TRBV14,TRBJ2-4,CASSQEGRTKNIQYF,TGTGCCAGCAGCCAAGAAGGCAGGACCAAAAACATTCAGTACTTC
many,TRBD1,TRBV5-1,TRBJ1-4,CASSDTDRGNEKLFF,TGCGCCAGCAGCGATACCGACAGGGGGAATGAAAAACTGTTTTTT
many,NA,TRBV12-3/TRBV12-4,TRBJ1-1,CASSYGENTEAFF,TGTGCCAGCAGTTACGGGGAGAACACTGAAGCTTTCTTT
NA,NA,TRBV11-2,TRBJ2-7,CASLGAGPPDQQYF,TGTGCCAGCCTTGGGGCAGGTCCACCAGACCAGCAATACTTC